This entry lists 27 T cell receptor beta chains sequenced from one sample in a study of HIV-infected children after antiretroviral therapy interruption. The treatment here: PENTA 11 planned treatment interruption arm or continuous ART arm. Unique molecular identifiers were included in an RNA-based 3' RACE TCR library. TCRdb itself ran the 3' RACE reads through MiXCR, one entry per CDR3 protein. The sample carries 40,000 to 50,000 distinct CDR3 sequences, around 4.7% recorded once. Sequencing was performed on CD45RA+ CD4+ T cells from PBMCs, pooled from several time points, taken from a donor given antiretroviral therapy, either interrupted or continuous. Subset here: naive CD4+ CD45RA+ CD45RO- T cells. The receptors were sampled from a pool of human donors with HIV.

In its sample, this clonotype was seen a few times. The CDR3 reads CASGAHLNSNYGYTF. In DNA, the CDR3 is TGTGCCAGCGGGGCCCATTTGAATTCTAACTATGGCTACACCTTC. The chain couples TRBV6-9 to TRBJ1-2; the D gene is possibly TRBD1 (5 bases). CDR1 and CDR2 (germline): MNHGY, SVAAGI. The length of the CDR3 is 15 residues. V was clipped by 8 bases and J by 0 bases, with 16 bases between them.

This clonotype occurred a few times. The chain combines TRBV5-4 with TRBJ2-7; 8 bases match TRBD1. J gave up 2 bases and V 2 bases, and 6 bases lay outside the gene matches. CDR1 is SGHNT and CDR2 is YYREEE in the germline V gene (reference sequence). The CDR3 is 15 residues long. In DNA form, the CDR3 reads TGTGCCAGCAGCTTCGGCAGGGGGCCTACCTACGAGCAGTACTTC. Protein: CASSFGRGPTYEQYF.

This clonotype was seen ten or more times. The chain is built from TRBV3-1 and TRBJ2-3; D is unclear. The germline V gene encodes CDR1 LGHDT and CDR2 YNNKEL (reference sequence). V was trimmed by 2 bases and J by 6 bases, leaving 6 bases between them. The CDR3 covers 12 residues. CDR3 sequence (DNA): TGTGCCAGCAGCCAAATGGAGGATACGCAGTATTTT. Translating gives CASSQMEDTQYF.

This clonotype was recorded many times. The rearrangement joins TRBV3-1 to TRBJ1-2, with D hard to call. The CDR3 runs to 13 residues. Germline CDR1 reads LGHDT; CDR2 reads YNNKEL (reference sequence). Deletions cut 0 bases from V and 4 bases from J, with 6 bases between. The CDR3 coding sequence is TGTGCCAGCAGCCAAGAGGTTGGCTATGGCTACACCTTC. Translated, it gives CASSQEVGYGYTF.

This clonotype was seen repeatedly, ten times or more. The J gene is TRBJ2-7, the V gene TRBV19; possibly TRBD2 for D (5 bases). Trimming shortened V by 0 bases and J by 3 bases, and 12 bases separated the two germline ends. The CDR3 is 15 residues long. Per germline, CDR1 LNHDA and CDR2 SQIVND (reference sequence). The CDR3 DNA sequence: TGTGCCAGTAGTATAGATATCGGACTTCACTACGAGCAGTACTTC. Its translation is CASSIDIGLHYEQYF.

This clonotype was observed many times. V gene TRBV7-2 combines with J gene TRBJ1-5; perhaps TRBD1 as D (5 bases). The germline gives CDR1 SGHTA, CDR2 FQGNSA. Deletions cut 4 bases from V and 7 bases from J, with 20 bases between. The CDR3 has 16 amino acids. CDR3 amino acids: CASSSRRGTSRQPQHF. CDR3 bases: TGTGCCAGCAGCTCCCGACGAGGGACTTCACGGCAGCCCCAGCATTTT.

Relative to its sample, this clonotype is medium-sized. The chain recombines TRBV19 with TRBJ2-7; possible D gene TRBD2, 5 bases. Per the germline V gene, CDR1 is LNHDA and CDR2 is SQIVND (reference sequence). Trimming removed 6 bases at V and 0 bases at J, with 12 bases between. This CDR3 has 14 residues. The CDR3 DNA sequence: TGTGCCAGTAGCCTCGGCAGCGGCTCCTACGAGCAGTACTTC. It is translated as CASSLGSGSYEQYF. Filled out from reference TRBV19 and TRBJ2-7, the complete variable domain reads DGGITQSPKYLFRKEGQNVTLSCEQNLNHDAMYWYRQDPGQGLRLIYYSQIVNDFQKGDIAEGYSVSREKKESFPLTVTSAQKNPTAFYLCASSLGSGSYEQYFGPGTRLTVT.

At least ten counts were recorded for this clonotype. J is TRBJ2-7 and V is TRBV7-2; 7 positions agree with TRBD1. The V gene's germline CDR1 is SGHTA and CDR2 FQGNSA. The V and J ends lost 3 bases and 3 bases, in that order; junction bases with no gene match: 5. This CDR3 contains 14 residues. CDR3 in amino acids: CASSLTGKNYEQYF. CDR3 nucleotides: TGTGCCAGCAGCTTGACAGGGAAAAACTACGAGCAGTACTTC.

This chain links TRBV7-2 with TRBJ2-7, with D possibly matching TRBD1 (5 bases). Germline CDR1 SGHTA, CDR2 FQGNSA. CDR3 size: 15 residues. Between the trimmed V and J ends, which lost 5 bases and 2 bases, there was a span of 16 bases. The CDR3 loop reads CASSARQFLTYEQYF. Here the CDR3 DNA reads TGTGCCAGCAGCGCCCGACAGTTCCTTACCTACGAGCAGTACTTC.

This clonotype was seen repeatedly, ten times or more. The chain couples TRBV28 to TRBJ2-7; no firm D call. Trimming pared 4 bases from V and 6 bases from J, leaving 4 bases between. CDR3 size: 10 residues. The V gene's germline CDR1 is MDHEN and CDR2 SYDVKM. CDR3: CASSSSEQYF. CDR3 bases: TGTGCCAGCAGTTCATCCGAGCAGTACTTC.

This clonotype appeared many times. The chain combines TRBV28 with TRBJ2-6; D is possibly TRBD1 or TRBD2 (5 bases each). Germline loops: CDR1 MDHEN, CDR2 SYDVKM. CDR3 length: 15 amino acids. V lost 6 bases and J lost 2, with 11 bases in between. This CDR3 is CASSERGAGANVLTF. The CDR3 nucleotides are TGTGCCAGCAGCGAGAGGGGAGCTGGGGCCAACGTCCTGACTTTC.

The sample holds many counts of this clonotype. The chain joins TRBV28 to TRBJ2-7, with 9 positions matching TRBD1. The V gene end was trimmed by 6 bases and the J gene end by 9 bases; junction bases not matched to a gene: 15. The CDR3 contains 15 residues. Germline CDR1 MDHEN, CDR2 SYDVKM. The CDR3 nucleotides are TGTGCCAGCAGGCCCGCCACAGGGGGCGTTCAGCCGCAGTACTTC. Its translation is CASRPATGGVQPQYF.

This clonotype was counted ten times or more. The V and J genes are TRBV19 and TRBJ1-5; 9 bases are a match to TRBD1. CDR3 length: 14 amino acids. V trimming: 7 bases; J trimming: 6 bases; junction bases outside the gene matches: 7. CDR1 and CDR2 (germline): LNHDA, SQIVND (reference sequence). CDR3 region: CASKADRGGQPQHF. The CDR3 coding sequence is TGTGCCAGTAAGGCGGACAGGGGAGGTCAGCCCCAGCATTTT.

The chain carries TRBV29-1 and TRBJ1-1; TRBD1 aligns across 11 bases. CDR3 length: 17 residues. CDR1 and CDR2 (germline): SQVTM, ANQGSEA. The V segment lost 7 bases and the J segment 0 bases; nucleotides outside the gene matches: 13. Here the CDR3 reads CSAPPGQGGLMNTEAFF. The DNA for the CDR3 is TGCAGCGCGCCGCCGGGACAGGGGGGGCTTATGAACACTGAAGCTTTCTTT.

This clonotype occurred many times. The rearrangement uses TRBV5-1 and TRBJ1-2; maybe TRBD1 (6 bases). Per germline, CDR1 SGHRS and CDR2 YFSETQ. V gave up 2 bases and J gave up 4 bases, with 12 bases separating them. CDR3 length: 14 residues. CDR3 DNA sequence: TGCGCCAGCAGCTTAGATACAGGGATCTATGGCTACACCTTC. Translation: CASSLDTGIYGYTF.

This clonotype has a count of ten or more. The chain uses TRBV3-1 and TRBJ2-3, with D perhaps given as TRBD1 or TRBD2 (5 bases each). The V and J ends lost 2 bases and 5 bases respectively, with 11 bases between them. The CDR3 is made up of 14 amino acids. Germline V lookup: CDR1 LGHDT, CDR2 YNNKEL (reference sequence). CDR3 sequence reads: CASSQRDPEDTQYF. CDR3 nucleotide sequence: TGTGCCAGCAGCCAACGGGACCCCGAAGATACGCAGTATTTT.

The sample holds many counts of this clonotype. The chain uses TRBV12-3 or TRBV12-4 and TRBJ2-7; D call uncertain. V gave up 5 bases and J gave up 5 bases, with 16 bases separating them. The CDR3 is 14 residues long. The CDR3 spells CASSPTRTVNEQYF. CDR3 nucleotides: TGTGCCAGCAGTCCAACAAGGACGGTAAACGAGCAGTACTTC.

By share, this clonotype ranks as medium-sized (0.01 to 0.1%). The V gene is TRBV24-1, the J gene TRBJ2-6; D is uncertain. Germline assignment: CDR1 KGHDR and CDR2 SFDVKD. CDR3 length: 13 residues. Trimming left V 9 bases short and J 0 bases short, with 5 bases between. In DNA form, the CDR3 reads TGTGCCACCTCGAGCTCTGGGGCCAACGTCCTGACTTTC. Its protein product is CATSSSGANVLTF.

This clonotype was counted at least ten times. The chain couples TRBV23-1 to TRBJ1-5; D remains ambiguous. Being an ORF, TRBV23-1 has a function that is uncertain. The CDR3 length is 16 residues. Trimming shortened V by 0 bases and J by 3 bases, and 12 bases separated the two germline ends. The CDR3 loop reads CASSQSEQTTNQPQHF. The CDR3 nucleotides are TGCGCCAGCAGTCAATCGGAGCAGACCACCAATCAGCCCCAGCATTTT.

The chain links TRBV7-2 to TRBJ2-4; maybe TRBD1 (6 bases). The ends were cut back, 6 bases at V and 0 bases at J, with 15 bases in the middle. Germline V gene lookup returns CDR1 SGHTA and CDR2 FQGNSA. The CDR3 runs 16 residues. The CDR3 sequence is CASSPGQTIAKNIQYF. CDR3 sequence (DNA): TGTGCCAGCAGTCCTGGACAGACAATAGCCAAAAACATTCAGTACTTC.

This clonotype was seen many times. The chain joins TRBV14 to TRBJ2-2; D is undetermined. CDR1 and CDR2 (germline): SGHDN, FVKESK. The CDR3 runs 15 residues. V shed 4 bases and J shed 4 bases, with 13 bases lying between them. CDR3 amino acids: CASSPTLVSTGELFF. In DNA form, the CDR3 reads TGTGCCAGCAGCCCCACCCTTGTAAGCACCGGGGAGCTGTTTTTT. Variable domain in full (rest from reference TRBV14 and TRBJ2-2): EAGVTQFPSHSVIEKGQTVTLRCDPISGHDNLYWYRRVMGKEIKFLLHFVKESKQDESGMPNNRFLAERTGGTYSTLKVQPAELEDSGVYFCASSPTLVSTGELFFGEGSRLTVL.

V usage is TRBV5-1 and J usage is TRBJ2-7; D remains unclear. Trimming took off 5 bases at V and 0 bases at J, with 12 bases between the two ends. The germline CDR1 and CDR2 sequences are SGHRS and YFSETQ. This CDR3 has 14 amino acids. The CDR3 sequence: CASRLTFSSYEQYF. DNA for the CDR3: TGCGCCAGCAGGTTGACCTTCAGCTCCTACGAGCAGTACTTC.

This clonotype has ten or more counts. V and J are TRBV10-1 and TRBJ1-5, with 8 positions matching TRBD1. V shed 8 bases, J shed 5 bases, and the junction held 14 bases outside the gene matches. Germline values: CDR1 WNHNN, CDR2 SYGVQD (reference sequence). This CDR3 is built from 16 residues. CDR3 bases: TGCGCCAGCGGGGGGTCGGACAGGGAACACGATCAGCCCCAGCATTTT. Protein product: CASGGSDREHDQPQHF.

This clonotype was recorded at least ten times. In DNA, the CDR3 is TGTGCCAGCAGATATCGACAGGGAGGCACTGAAGCTTTCTTT. Encoded protein: CASRYRQGGTEAFF. This chain connects TRBV2 to TRBJ1-1, with TRBD1 identical over 7 bases. CDR1 is SNHLY, CDR2 FYNNEI, per germline. V shed 6 bases, J shed 4 bases, and the junction held 8 bases outside the gene matches. This CDR3 is 14 amino acids long.

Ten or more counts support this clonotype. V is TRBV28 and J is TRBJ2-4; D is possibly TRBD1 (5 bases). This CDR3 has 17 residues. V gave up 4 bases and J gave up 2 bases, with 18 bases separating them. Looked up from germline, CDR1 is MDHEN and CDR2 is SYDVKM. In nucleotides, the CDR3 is TGTGCCAGCAGTTCTTTGGGGCTTCGGGTAACCAAAAACATTCAGTACTTC. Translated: CASSSLGLRVTKNIQYF.

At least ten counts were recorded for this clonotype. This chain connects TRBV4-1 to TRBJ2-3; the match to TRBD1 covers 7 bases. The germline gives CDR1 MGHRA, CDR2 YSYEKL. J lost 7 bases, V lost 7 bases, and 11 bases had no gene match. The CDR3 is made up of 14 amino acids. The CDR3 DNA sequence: TGCGCCAGCACCAAGGACAGGACTCTGAATACGCAGTATTTT. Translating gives CASTKDRTLNTQYF.

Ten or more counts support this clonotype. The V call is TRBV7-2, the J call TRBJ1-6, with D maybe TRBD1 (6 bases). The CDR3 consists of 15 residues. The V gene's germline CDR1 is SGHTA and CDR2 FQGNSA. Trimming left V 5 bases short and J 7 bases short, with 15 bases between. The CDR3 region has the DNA TGTGCCAGCAGCCACCGAGGACAGCCGAATTCACCCCTCCACTTT. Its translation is CASSHRGQPNSPLHF.